These T cell receptor beta chains were read from a single sample in a study of cytomegalovirus exposure and HLA in healthy donors. TCRdb's table, derived via immunoSEQ multiplex PCR, lists solely in-frame clones and lacks some. The sample shows fewer than 200,000 clones, 60% to 75% of them seen only once. Source material: PBMCs. The receptors here all came from a woman between 45 and 60 years old in good health and CMV-seropositive. Both conserved end residues are trimmed from each CDR3. Where a row states a size, it is once, few, many or the class of an expanded clone; other rows omit it.

v_call clone_size cdr3_length cdr3_aa
TRBV27 few 12 ASPIGGGFSPLH
TRBV5-1 NA 12 ASGEQGANYGYT
TRBV19 NA 13 ASKGRDSTSGEQF
TRBV6-1 once 15 ASSEEGLAGGADTQY
TRBV6-6 few 9 ASSYPAEAF
TRBV19 few 12 ASTTTGTGNTIY
TRBV5-4 NA 9 ASSFGVQAF
TRBV5-6 NA 13 ASSPWASSTDTQY
TRBV5-1 NA 12 ASSLSSLADTQY
TRBV9 NA 15 ASSVDPSGGGGETQY
TRBV4-2 NA 13 ASSQDTGAFAIQY
TRBV6-1 NA 11 AAMNSLATIYT
TRBV4-1 few 14 ASSQDFSGIYNEQF
TRBV4-2 NA 12 ASSRTSGNTEAF
TRBV7-6 NA 15 ASSSRRRGGLADTQY
TRBV19 NA 11 ASRGDRLYGYT
TRBV5-1 NA 11 ASSLGPNQPQH
TRBV5-4 NA 17 ASSSYGRGGRVWGTEAF
TRBV2 NA 8 ASTGYEQY
TRBV2 NA 11 ASKFGSPQPQH
TRBV10-2 once 12 ASTPTGLTYEQY
TRBV4-2 NA 14 ASSPRQGARNQPQH
TRBV4-1 NA 11 ASSLVGGQPQH
TRBV10-3 few 13 AISDEGSYNSPLH
TRBV10-3 NA 12 AISESWQTDTQY
TRBV7-8 NA 10 ASSPIRNEQF
TRBV18 NA 16 ASSPPFGQGTYGNTIY
TRBV7-2 NA 12 ASRAGLEGEKLF
TRBV2 NA 14 ASSPDRVRSNQPQH
TRBV18 NA 15 ASSLLGGDGRNTEAF
TRBV28 NA 11 ASTSPGGNTIY
TRBV2 NA 12 AGGSLGSYNEQF
TRBV9 NA 13 ASSDSGTSQETQY
TRBV27 NA 12 ASSPGTGNTEAF
TRBV5-4 few 12 ASSIPGTGGGYT
TRBV6-1 NA 11 ASTGTGGQPQH
TRBV19 few 15 ASSIVWFTGPGNTIY